The TCR beta chain under discussion was sequenced for a study of early stage breast cancer tumors (dated by TCRdb to about 2017). About the study as a whole: Of the approximately 16 invasive breast tumors, more than 9 were found to be estrogen receptor-positive, progesterone receptor-positive and HER2-negative. On average, each sample had approximately 9.2-fold read coverage. About 70% of the 12 ER+/PR+/HER2- tumors were invasive ductal carcinomas, while the other four were invasive lobular carcinomas. The samples as a whole yielded 2 million to 3 million detected templates, corresponding to roughly 1 million unique clonotypes. Summary of the overall study and its limitations: Greater similarity was observed between blood and normal breast repertoires than between blood and tumor repertoires, and tumor was distinguished from normal in about 90% of the 16 patients when each tissue was compared with blood. Compared with adjacent normal breast tissue, tumors had higher clonality and roughly 2.5-fold greater T cell density. The small cohort size prevented analysis by tumor subtype. Enriched TCRB sequences shared across patients were mostly commonly generated sequences, unlikely to play an important role in the tumor microenvironment. Bulk genomic DNA sequencing of unsorted cells missed chain pairing and functional markers such as CD4, CD8 and FOXP3.

On this clone: Its antigen is currently not known. No much larger clonotype is one base removed from it; base qualities were not supplied.

Every sample was amplified as two independent genomic DNA replicates, using approximately 0.5 ug for blood and roughly 1.4 ug for tumor or normal breast. TCRB sequencing of genomic DNA was carried out with the ImmunoSeq Intro kit according to the manufacturer's instructions. The multiplex PCR ran for roughly 31 cycles using proprietary primers and spike-in control sequences for absolute quantification. Single-end 150-bp reads were used to sequence an 87-bp fragment covering the CDR3 and the flanking V and J genes. Seven samples, with two replicates for each sample, were multiplexed per lane of an Illumina MiSeq using version 3.0 chemistry. As for the authors' bioinformatics: The vendor's proprietary pipeline handled the raw data processing, merging both replicates into a single result for each sample. To define clonotypes, the study grouped productive rearrangements that shared the V-gene family, CDR3 amino acid sequence and J-gene segment. Clonality was computed as 1 minus the normalized Shannon entropy (Pielou evenness) of TCRB abundances. To estimate T cell density, the total number of templates was divided by the number of input cells, which was inferred from the amount of DNA input. Recon with default parameters was used to estimate total repertoire diversity and clonality. Clonotypes with over 0.1% abundance in tumor and at least 32-fold higher abundance in tumor than in normal breast were defined as tumor-enriched. Imported from immuneACCESS, the table was reduced by TCRdb to in-frame sequences with V and J called. These copies leave out some clones; in studies compared against another copy, an unresolved V gene accounts for under half, and the cause of the remainder is not known. V and J calls and clone size are copied from that table; D and trimming were computed from the DNA. This sample gives fewer than 70,000 clones in total; about three quarters of them show up just once. More than 3% of the sample is in the top ten clones.

V is reduced by 2 bases and J by 0 bases, leaving a spacing of 5 bases between them. The CDR3 starts with the cysteine, ends with the phenylalanine, and has 14 residues. Only the CDR3 region is kept as DNA, spanning 42 bases read in frame from base 1. The germline V gene (reference sequence) provides CDR1 MNHNY and CDR2 SVGAGI. The study profiled bulk TCR beta-chain repertoires in matched peripheral blood, tumor and adjacent normal breast tissue taken from some 15 patients with early-stage breast cancer. Before surgery, about 4.5-10 mL of whole blood was collected in EDTA tubes and processed within 2 hours. Peripheral blood mononuclear cells were isolated by Ficoll-Paque centrifugation in SepMate-50 tubes. PBMCs were cryopreserved in about 90% FBS with roughly 10% DMSO in aliquots of 2 to 4 million cells and stored in liquid nitrogen. Genomic DNA was extracted with the Qiagen AllPrep DNA/RNA Mini kit.

Sequenced sample: blood. The origin of this receptor is a person in their thirties with breast cancer. The chain employs TRBV6-6 and TRBJ1-5; no D gene call is confident. The CDR3 region reads CASSYGASNQPQHF. The DNA reads TGTGCCAGCAGTTACGGAGCTAGCAATCAGCCCCAGCATTTT.